The following is a T cell receptor (beta chain) sequence with its context. The V segment lost 2 bases and the J segment 1 base; nucleotides outside the gene matches: 3. The CDR3 has 15 residues. Per germline, CDR1 SGHNT and CDR2 YYREEE (reference sequence). Adults between about 18 and 95 years of age took part from more than 20 US areas. Cohorts were determined from participant-reported clinical history. Per the study methods: Estimates of nucleated cell counts were drawn from the amplification of reference gene primers. Here immunoSEQ multiplex PCR was the method, and the copy in TCRdb shows in-frame clones only, minus some. V and J calls and clone size are those listed in that table; D and trimming were worked out from the DNA. The top ten clones hold under 9.5% of a sample with some 490,000 clones, about nine tenths of them seen once. This sample was taken from a study of blood T cell repertoires in COVID-19. About the study: Acute and convalescent COVID-19 specimens originated in the United States, Italy and Spain.

This clonotype originated in a woman in her sixties or seventies who had recovered from COVID-19. The sequenced sample was PBMCs or T cells enriched from blood (not recorded which). J is TRBJ2-3 and V is TRBV5-4; 8 positions match TRBD2. CDR3 nucleotide sequence: TGTGCCAGCAGCTTACTAGCGGAGCGCACAGATACGCAGTATTTT. Translating it yields CASSLLAERTDTQYF. The whole variable domain, remainder taken from reference TRBV5-4 and TRBJ2-3, is ETGVTQSPTHLIKTRGQQVTLRCSSQSGHNTVSWYQQALGQGPQFIFQYYREEENGRGNFPPRFSGLQFPNYSSELNVNALELDDSALYLCASSLLAERTDTQYFGPGTRLTVL.